What follows are 27 T cell receptor beta chains derived from one specimen sequenced in a study of shared clonotypes between healthy human individuals. The data were produced by immunoSEQ multiplex PCR, yet TCRdb's version contains in-frame clones alone and is incomplete. The table includes 90,000 to 120,000 clones, less than 75% detected once. The specimen was memory CD8+ T cells sorted from blood. Noted subset: CD45RO+ cells pooled with CCR7-negative TemRA cells. The source is a woman aged 25 to 45 in good health.

This chain uses TRBV7-8 with TRBJ2-5; maybe TRBD2 (6 bases). The V gene's germline CDR1 is SGHVS and CDR2 FQNEAQ. Trimming shortened V by 0 bases and J by 1 base, and 15 bases separated the two germline ends. The CDR3 totals 17 residues. The CDR3 here is CASSLAPGLSIQETQYF. CDR3 coding DNA: TGTGCCAGCAGCTTAGCGCCGGGACTTTCCATCCAAGAGACCCAGTACTTC.

This clone was seen repeatedly, ten times or more. The rearrangement joins TRBV4-2 to TRBJ2-1, with TRBD2 matching over 10 bases. With V trimmed by 0 bases and J by 2 bases, 1 base remained unmatched. The CDR3 is 16 residues long. From germline, CDR1 is LGHNA and CDR2 YNFKEQ. The CDR3 coding sequence is TGTGCCAGCAGCCAAGATGGGACTAGCGCCTACAATGAGCAGTTCTTC. Its translation: CASSQDGTSAYNEQFF.

This clone was picked up one time. V gene TRBV29-1 combines with J gene TRBJ1-1, with 7 bases aligning to TRBD1. Losses at the gene ends were 2 bases for V and 1 base for J; bases not matched to a gene: 4. CDR1 SQVTM and CDR2 ANQGSEA come from the germline V gene. CDR3 length: 14 residues. CDR3 amino acids: CSVERGQPNTEAFF. In nucleotides, the CDR3 is TGCAGCGTTGAAAGGGGACAGCCGAACACTGAAGCTTTCTTT.

This chain joins TRBV19 and TRBJ1-4; possibly TRBD1 for D (6 bases). The germline CDR1 and CDR2 sequences are LNHDA and SQIVND (reference sequence). The V and J ends lost 9 bases and 0 bases respectively, with 17 bases between them. This CDR3 has 16 residues. Here the CDR3 reads CASTGAHTATNEKLFF. CDR3 nucleotides: TGTGCCAGCACGGGGGCCCACACTGCAACTAATGAAAAACTGTTTTTT.

The CDR3 reads CASNGLAGVPYEQYF. The CDR3 coding sequence is TGCGCCAGCAACGGACTAGCGGGAGTACCCTACGAGCAGTACTTC. The V gene is TRBV10-2, the J gene TRBJ2-7; 13 bases are a match to TRBD2. This CDR3 region has 15 residues. Trimming at V came to 7 bases and at J to 2 bases, leaving 5 bases not matched to a gene. Germline values: CDR1 WSHSY, CDR2 SAAADI.

The chain employs TRBV5-6 and TRBJ1-3; D perhaps matches TRBD1 (5 bases). CDR3 size: 17 residues. Germline lookup yields CDR1 SGHDT and CDR2 YYEEEE. Trimming left V 2 bases short and J 4 bases short, with 19 bases between. Here the CDR3 DNA reads TGTGCCAGCAGCTTCGGGACCTCTGGGGGATCCGGAAACACCATATATTTT. Its translation is CASSFGTSGGSGNTIYF.

The chain carries TRBV14 and TRBJ2-2; D possibly corresponds to TRBD1 (5 bases). The germline CDR1 and CDR2 sequences are SGHDN and FVKESK. The CDR3 has 14 residues. V gave up 4 bases and J gave up 7 bases, with 13 bases separating them. The DNA of the CDR3 is TGTGCCAGCAGCCCGGCTCCAGGGTACGGGGAGCTGTTTTTT. Its protein product is CASSPAPGYGELFF.

The chain carries TRBV7-9 and TRBJ2-3; D is unresolved. Looked up from germline, CDR1 is SEHNR and CDR2 is FQNEAQ (reference sequence). Trimming removed 6 bases at V and 5 bases at J, with 12 bases between. The CDR3 extends over 13 amino acids. The CDR3 sequence: CASRETVGDTQYF. The CDR3 DNA follows: TGTGCCAGCAGGGAGACGGTCGGAGATACGCAGTATTTT.

The chain recombines TRBV7-9 with TRBJ1-1; 9 nucleotides line up with TRBD1. The CDR3 has 16 residues. Germline CDR1 SEHNR, CDR2 FQNEAQ (reference sequence). The V and J ends lost 6 bases and 4 bases, in that order; junction bases with no gene match: 12. CDR3 amino acids: CASRKRKTGGVTEAFF. Written as DNA, the CDR3 is TGTGCCAGCAGAAAAAGAAAAACAGGGGGCGTCACTGAAGCTTTCTTT.

The V and J genes are TRBV11-2 and TRBJ1-2; D uncertain. V was trimmed by 1 base and J by 4 bases, leaving 13 bases between them. The CDR3 covers 15 residues. From germline, CDR1 is SGHAT and CDR2 FQNNGV. CDR3 nucleotide sequence: TGTGCCAGCAGCTTAGTGGGCGTAGAACGCTATGGCTACACCTTC. Translation: CASSLVGVERYGYTF.

V usage is TRBV28 and J usage is TRBJ2-3; the match to TRBD1 covers 9 bases. Per germline, CDR1 MDHEN and CDR2 SYDVKM. V lost 8 bases to trimming and J lost 4 bases; unmatched junction nucleotides: 10. The CDR3 extends over 15 amino acids. This CDR3 is CASYGQGLGSDTQYF. CDR3 DNA: TGTGCCAGCTACGGACAGGGGCTCGGGTCAGATACGCAGTATTTT.

The rearrangement links TRBV27 to TRBJ2-7, with TRBD1 matching 8 bases. CDR3 length: 12 amino acids. The germline CDR1 and CDR2 sequences are MNHEY and SMNVEV (reference sequence). This CDR3 reads CASQGGGYEQYF. CDR3 DNA sequence: TGTGCTTCACAGGGGGGCGGCTACGAGCAGTACTTC.

The rearrangement joins TRBV19 to TRBJ1-1; 7 nucleotides line up with TRBD1. Germline CDR1 reads LNHDA; CDR2 reads SQIVND (reference sequence). This CDR3 has 14 amino acids. The V and J ends lost 4 bases and 0 bases, in that order; junction bases with no gene match: 2. Here the CDR3 reads CASSTGGVNTEAFF. In nucleotides, the CDR3 is TGTGCCAGTAGTACAGGGGGGGTGAACACTGAAGCTTTCTTT.

V is TRBV6-1 and J is TRBJ1-3; D is unclear. Germline V gene sequence: CDR1 MNHNS, CDR2 SASEGT. The CDR3 has 12 amino acids. V was cut by 6 bases and J by 1 base, with 4 bases left in between. CDR3 sequence (DNA): TGTGCCAGCAGAGGATCTGGAAACACCATATATTTT. This sequence encodes CASRGSGNTIYF.

This chain joins TRBV11-3 and TRBJ2-2, with 9 positions matching TRBD2. Germline V lookup: CDR1 SGHNT, CDR2 YENEEA. The CDR3 loop spans 17 amino acids. With V trimmed by 5 bases and J by 4 bases, 11 bases remained unmatched. The CDR3 spells CASSRGLATLFTGELFF. In DNA form, the CDR3 reads TGTGCCAGCAGCCGGGGACTAGCAACGCTGTTCACCGGGGAGCTGTTTTTT.

This clone was picked up a small number of times. This rearrangement joins TRBV21-1 to TRBJ1-1; TRBD1 reflects the table's D call only, with no check against the DNA. TRBV21-1 is listed as a pseudogene. This CDR3 is 15 amino acids long. The CDR3 DNA follows: TGTGCCAGCAGCACCAAACAGGGGGCTTACACTGAAGCTTTCTTT. This encodes CASSTKQGAYTEAFF.

This clone was seen more than once but under ten times. J is TRBJ2-4 and V is TRBV5-1; 7 nucleotides match TRBD1. V shed 4 bases and J 7 bases; nucleotides not matched to a gene: 14. Germline values: CDR1 SGHRS, CDR2 YFSETQ. The CDR3 totals 16 residues. The CDR3 here is CASSRGGLQDSNIQYF. For the CDR3, the DNA is TGCGCCAGCAGCCGAGGGGGCTTACAGGATTCGAACATTCAGTACTTC.

In this sample, this clone turned up a few times. V is TRBV5-1 and J is TRBJ2-2; TRBD1 agrees at 9 bases. The CDR3 spans 16 residues. Germline values: CDR1 SGHRS, CDR2 YFSETQ. After removal of 2 bases from V and 5 bases from J, the junction contained 7 bases not matched to a gene. The CDR3 sequence is CASSLQTGGITGELFF. The CDR3 DNA is TGCGCCAGCAGCTTACAGACAGGGGGTATTACCGGGGAGCTGTTTTTT.

The chain couples TRBV5-5 to TRBJ1-5, with a tentative D call TRBD1 (5 bases). Deletions cut 1 base from V and 0 bases from J, with 17 bases between. CDR1 is SGHKS and CDR2 is YYEKEE in the germline V gene (reference sequence). CDR3 length: 18 amino acids. CDR3 DNA sequence: TGTGCCAGCAGCTTGTCAGAGACAGCGAGTTATAGCAATCAGCCCCAGCATTTT. Translated: CASSLSETASYSNQPQHF.

The rearrangement uses TRBV7-2 and TRBJ2-7; 9 bases map to TRBD1. The CDR3 loop spans 15 amino acids. V was clipped by 5 bases and J by 2 bases; unmatched bases: 7. Looked up from germline, CDR1 is SGHTA and CDR2 is FQGNSA. For the CDR3, the DNA is TGTGCCAGCAGCCAACTGTGGGACAGGGCCTACGAGCAGTACTTC. Its protein product is CASSQLWDRAYEQYF. Full variable domain (missing parts from reference TRBV7-2 and TRBJ2-7): GAGVSQSPSNKVTEKGKDVELRCDPISGHTALYWYRQSLGQGLEFLIYFQGNSAPDKSGLPSDRFSAERTGGSVSTLTIQRTQQEDSAVYLCASSQLWDRAYEQYFGPGTRLTVT.

This clone was found many times. The identical CDR3 is also encoded by other nucleotide sequences in the sample. CDR3 sequence: CASSPPGGSAYNEQFF. CDR3 coding DNA: TGTGCCAGCAGTCCACCCGGCGGGAGCGCCTACAATGAGCAGTTCTTC. The chain couples TRBV7-9 to TRBJ2-1; 7 bases line up with TRBD2. V lost 6 bases and J lost 2; bases outside the gene matches: 10. The CDR3 has 16 residues. The V gene's germline CDR1 is SEHNR and CDR2 FQNEAQ (reference sequence). Drawing the rest from reference TRBV7-9 and TRBJ2-1, the complete variable domain is DTGVSQNPRHKITKRGQNVTFRCDPISEHNRLYWYRQTLGQGPEFLTYFQNEAQLEKSRLLSDRFSAERPKGSFSTLEIQRTEQGDSAMYLCASSPPGGSAYNEQFFGPGTRLTVL.

This chain connects TRBV6-6 to TRBJ2-5; no firm D call. The CDR3 loop spans 11 amino acids. V was pared by 0 bases and J by 4 bases, with 0 bases between. CDR1 is MNHNY, CDR2 SVGAGI, per germline (reference sequence). The CDR3 spells CASSYSETQYF. The CDR3 coding sequence is TGTGCCAGCAGTTACTCAGAGACCCAGTACTTC.

This chain uses TRBV5-6 with TRBJ1-4; 8 bases agree with TRBD1. The V and J ends lost 2 bases and 8 bases, in that order; junction bases with no gene match: 2. Germline assignment: CDR1 SGHDT and CDR2 YYEEEE. This CDR3 comprises 13 residues. The CDR3 bases are TGTGCCAGCAGCTTTGCAGGGGGCGAAAAACTGTTTTTT. The encoded protein is CASSFAGGEKLFF.

This chain uses TRBV6-4 with TRBJ2-2, with 7 bases identical to TRBD1. Trimming at V came to 5 bases and at J to 1 base, leaving 4 bases not matched to a gene. CDR1 and CDR2 (germline): MRHNA, SNTAGT. This CDR3 has 15 residues. The chain's CDR3 is CASSPQGQNTGELFF. Written as DNA, the CDR3 is TGTGCCAGCAGTCCACAGGGGCAGAACACCGGGGAGCTGTTTTTT.

This chain joins TRBV28 and TRBJ2-3; TRBD1 aligns across 7 bases. Germline assignment: CDR1 MDHEN and CDR2 SYDVKM. The CDR3 has 16 amino acids. The V segment lost 5 bases and the J segment 5 bases; nucleotides outside the gene matches: 13. DNA of the CDR3: TGTGCCAGCAGTCCGTGGACAGGTTTAGATTTAGATACGCAGTATTTT. It encodes CASSPWTGLDLDTQYF.

The rearrangement uses TRBV4-2 and TRBJ1-1; D unclear. Germline V gives CDR1 LGHNA, CDR2 YNFKEQ. The CDR3 loop spans 14 amino acids. V lost 0 bases, J lost 1 base, and 6 bases lay in between. CDR3 in amino acids: CASSQDMENTEAFF. For the CDR3, the DNA is TGTGCCAGCAGCCAAGATATGGAGAACACTGAAGCTTTCTTT.

The V gene is TRBV13, the J gene TRBJ2-7; TRBD2 agrees at 9 bases. In germline, CDR1 is PRHDT, CDR2 FYEKMQ (reference sequence). CDR3 length: 15 residues. V gave up 0 bases and J gave up 5 bases; unmatched junction bases: 5. The CDR3 loop is CASSLGLAGLHEQYF. CDR3 sequence (DNA): TGTGCCAGCAGCTTAGGCCTAGCGGGACTGCACGAGCAGTACTTC.